These 5 T cell receptor beta chains were sequenced from one sample in a study of OX40 agonist ivuxolimab in advanced cancers. Sequencing used immunoSEQ multiplex PCR; TCRdb keeps in-frame clones, though not all of them. This table has 60,000 or so clones, around 85% appearing once. Sequenced here: CD4+ or CD8+ T cells sorted from blood, sampled in a trial of the OX40 agonist ivuxolimab. Every receptor here comes from an adult with an advanced solid tumor such as melanoma, head and neck, liver or kidney cancer.

This clone appeared a few times. This chain links TRBV30 with TRBJ1-5, with 7 bases matching TRBD1. The CDR3 has 14 amino acids. Per germline, CDR1 GTSNPN and CDR2 SVGIG (reference sequence). Trimming at V came to 0 bases and at J to 7 bases, leaving 6 bases not matched to a gene. The CDR3 DNA reads TGTGCCTGGAGTGTACAAGGGGGCCAGCAGCCCCAGCATTTT. Amino acid sequence: CAWSVQGGQQPQHF.

The V gene is TRBV5-1, the J gene TRBJ2-1; possibly TRBD1 for D (6 bases). CDR1 and CDR2 from the germline V gene are SGHRS and YFSETQ. The CDR3 is 13 residues long. Trimming cost V 0 bases and J 7 bases, with 8 bases left between them. For the CDR3, the DNA is TGCGCCAGCAGCTTGGGACAGGCTAATGAGCAGTTCTTC. As protein: CASSLGQANEQFF.

The V and J genes are TRBV18 and TRBJ1-5, with a weak D call TRBD1 (5 bases). Germline V gene sequence: CDR1 KGHSH, CDR2 LQKENI. Trimming removed 5 bases at V and 5 bases at J, with 13 bases between. The CDR3 is 14 residues long. This CDR3 is CASSGWGGDQPQHF. The CDR3, as DNA: TGTGCCAGCTCAGGGTGGGGAGGGGATCAGCCCCAGCATTTT.

The V gene is TRBV27, the J gene TRBJ1-6; 11 nucleotides align to TRBD1. V was clipped by 5 bases and J by 7 bases; unmatched bases: 1. Per the germline V gene, CDR1 is MNHEY and CDR2 is SMNVEV (reference sequence). This CDR3 comprises 14 residues. The DNA for the CDR3 is TGTGCCAGCAGTAGGGACAGGGGGAATTCACCCCTCCACTTT. Encoded protein: CASSRDRGNSPLHF.

The rearrangement links TRBV2 to TRBJ1-2; TRBD1 might be the D (6 bases). The CDR3 sequence is 13 residues long. Per the germline V gene, CDR1 is SNHLY and CDR2 is FYNNEI. V shed 3 bases and J shed 6 bases, with 11 bases lying between them. The CDR3 coding sequence is TGTGCCAGCAGTGATCGGGGGGGCCATGGCTACACCTTC. Its translation: CASSDRGGHGYTF.